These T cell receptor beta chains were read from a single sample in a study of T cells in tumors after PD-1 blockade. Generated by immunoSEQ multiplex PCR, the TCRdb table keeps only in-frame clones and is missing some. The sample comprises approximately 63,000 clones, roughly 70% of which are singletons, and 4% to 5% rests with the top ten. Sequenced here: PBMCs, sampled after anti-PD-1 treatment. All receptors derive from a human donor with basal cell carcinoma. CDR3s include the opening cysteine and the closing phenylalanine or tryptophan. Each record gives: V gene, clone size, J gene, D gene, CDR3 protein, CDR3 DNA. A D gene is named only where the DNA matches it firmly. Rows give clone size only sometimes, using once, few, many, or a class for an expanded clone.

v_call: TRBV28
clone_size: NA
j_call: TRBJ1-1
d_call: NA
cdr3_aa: CASSDGLRTEAFF
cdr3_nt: TGTGCCAGCAGTGACGGGTTGCGGACTGAAGCTTTCTTT

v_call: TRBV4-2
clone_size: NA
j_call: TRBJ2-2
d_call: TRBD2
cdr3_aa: CASSQDGRGRTNTGELLF
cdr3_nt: TGTGCCAGCAGCCAAGATGGGCGGGGGAGAACGAACACCGGGGAGCTGCTTTTT

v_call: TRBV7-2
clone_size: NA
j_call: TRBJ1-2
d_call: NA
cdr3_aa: CASSKGGSYGYTF
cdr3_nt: TGTGCCAGCAGCAAGGGTGGATCCTATGGCTACACCTTC

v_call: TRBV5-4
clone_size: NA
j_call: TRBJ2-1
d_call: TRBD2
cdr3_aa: CASSPSGLGQFF
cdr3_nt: TGTGCCAGCAGTCCTAGCGGGTTAGGGCAGTTCTTC

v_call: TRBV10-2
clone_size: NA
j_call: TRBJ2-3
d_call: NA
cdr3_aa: CASSEVEGAGTQYF
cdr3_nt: TGCGCCAGCAGTGAGGTGGAGGGGGCAGGGACGCAGTATTTT

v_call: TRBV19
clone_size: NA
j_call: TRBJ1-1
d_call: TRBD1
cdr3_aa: CASSTNRGNTEAFF
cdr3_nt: TGTGCCAGTAGTACAAACAGGGGTAACACTGAAGCTTTCTTT

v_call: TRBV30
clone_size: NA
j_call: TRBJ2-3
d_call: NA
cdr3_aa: CAWSVHRGSTDTQYF
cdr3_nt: TGTGCCTGGAGTGTACATCGGGGGAGCACAGATACGCAGTATTTT

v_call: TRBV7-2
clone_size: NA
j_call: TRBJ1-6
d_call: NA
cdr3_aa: CASSLRTVNNSPLHF
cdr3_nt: TGTGCCAGCAGCTTAAGGACAGTAAATAATTCACCCCTCCACTTT

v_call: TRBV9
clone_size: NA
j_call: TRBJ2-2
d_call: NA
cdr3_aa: CASSVGGWDTGELFF
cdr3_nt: TGTGCCAGCAGCGTAGGGGGGTGGGATACCGGGGAGCTGTTTTTT

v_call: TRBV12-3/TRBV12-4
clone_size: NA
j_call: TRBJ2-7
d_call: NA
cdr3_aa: CASSKGSVGQYF
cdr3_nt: TGTGCCAGCAGCAAGGGGAGCGTCGGGCAGTACTTC

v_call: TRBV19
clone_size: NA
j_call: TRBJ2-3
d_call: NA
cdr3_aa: CASSSTWNPDTQYF
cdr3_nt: TGTGCCAGTAGTTCGACCTGGAACCCAGATACGCAGTATTTT

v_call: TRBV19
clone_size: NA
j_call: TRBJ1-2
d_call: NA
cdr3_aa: CASSPVGYGYTF
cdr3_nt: TGTGCCAGTAGTCCGGTGGGCTATGGCTACACCTTC

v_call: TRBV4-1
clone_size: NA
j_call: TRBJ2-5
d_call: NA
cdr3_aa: CASSQGSKPGQETQYF
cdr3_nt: TGCGCCAGCAGCCAAGGTAGTAAACCGGGCCAAGAGACCCAGTACTTC

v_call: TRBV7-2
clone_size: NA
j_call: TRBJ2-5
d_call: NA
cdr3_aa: CASSLAGGRQETQYF
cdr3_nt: TGTGCCAGCAGCTTAGCGGGGGGGCGCCAAGAGACCCAGTACTTC

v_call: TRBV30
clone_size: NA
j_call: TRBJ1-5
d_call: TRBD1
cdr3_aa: CAWGQGNQPQHF
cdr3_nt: TGTGCCTGGGGACAGGGGAATCAGCCCCAGCATTTT

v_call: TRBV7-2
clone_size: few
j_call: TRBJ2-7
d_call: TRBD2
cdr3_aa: CASSRPTAGGPGEQYF
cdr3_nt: TGTGCCAGCAGCAGACCTACAGCGGGGGGGCCGGGGGAGCAGTACTTC

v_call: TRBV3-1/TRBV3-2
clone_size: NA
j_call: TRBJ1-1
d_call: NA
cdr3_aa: CASSQVTSAGEAFF
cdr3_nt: TGTGCCAGCAGCCAAGTGACCTCGGCAGGTGAAGCTTTCTTT

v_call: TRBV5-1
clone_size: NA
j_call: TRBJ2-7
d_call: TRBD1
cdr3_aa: CASSLVTGGSYEQYF
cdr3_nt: TGCGCCAGCAGCTTGGTAACAGGGGGCTCCTACGAGCAGTACTTC

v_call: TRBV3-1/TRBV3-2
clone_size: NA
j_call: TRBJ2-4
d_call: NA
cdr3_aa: CASSLFVAKNIQYF
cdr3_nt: TGTGCCAGCAGCCTCTTCGTGGCCAAAAACATTCAGTACTTC

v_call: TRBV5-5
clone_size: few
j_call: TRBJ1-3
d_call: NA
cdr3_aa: CASRPDSMTAISGNTIYF
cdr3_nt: TGTGCCAGCAGGCCGGACAGTATGACGGCTATTTCTGGAAACACCATATATTTT

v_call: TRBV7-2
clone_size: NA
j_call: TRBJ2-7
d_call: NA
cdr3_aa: CASSLGKGERYEQYF
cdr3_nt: TGTGCCAGCAGCTTAGGGAAGGGGGAGAGGTACGAGCAGTACTTC

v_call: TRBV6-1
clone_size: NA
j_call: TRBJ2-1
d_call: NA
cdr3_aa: CASSDSPGVRYNEQFF
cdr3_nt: TGTGCCAGCAGTGACAGCCCGGGGGTCCGGTACAATGAGCAGTTCTTC

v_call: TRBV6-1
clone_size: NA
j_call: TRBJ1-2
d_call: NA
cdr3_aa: CASSQDSNYGYTF
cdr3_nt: TGTGCCAGCAGCCAGGACAGTAACTATGGCTACACCTTC